The 25 T cell receptor beta chains below come from one sample, sequenced in a study of regulatory T cells in long-lasting Graves disease. Relying on iRepertoire HTBI primers and Arm-PCR of CDR3 regions, the team built TCR beta libraries. Using its own MiXCR run on the multiplex PCR reads, TCRdb lists one record per CDR3 protein. The sample lists 520,000 or so distinct CDR3 sequences; more than 10% were seen once. As for time point: newly diagnosed GD, antithyroid drugs for less than 3 months. Scientists built the TCR library using RNA that was extracted from PBMCs. The same sample was also used in a study of T cells in Graves' hyperthyroidism and ophthalmopathy.

Sequences were derived from peripheral blood mononuclear cells (PBMCs), sampled at new diagnosis, from a patient treated with antithyroid drugs. The receptors were sampled from a woman in her 30s with Graves disease.

The chain's CDR3 is CASSLAGGYSYEQYF. CDR3 DNA sequence: TGCGCCAGCAGTTTAGCGGGAGGTTACTCCTACGAGCAGTACTTC. The chain joins TRBV5-1 to TRBJ2-7; TRBD2 aligns across 10 bases. The CDR3 is 15 amino acids. CDR1 SGHRS and CDR2 YFSETQ come from the germline V gene. Trimming took 5 bases from V and 0 from J; bases not matched to a gene: 5.

This clonotype was counted only a few times. This chain joins TRBV6-5 and TRBJ2-1; 10 nucleotides line up with TRBD2. The germline V gene has CDR1 MNHEY and CDR2 SVGAGI. The V and J ends lost 8 bases and 7 bases, in that order; junction bases with no gene match: 14. The CDR3 sequence is 16 residues long. As DNA, the CDR3 is TGTGCCAGCGGTTCTACTACTAGCGGGACTCGGAATGAGCAGTTCTTC. Translating it yields CASGSTTSGTRNEQFF.

This clonotype was observed at least ten times. V is TRBV7-9 and J is TRBJ2-5, with D possibly TRBD2 on 6 matching bases. Germline V gene lookup returns CDR1 SEHNR and CDR2 FQNEAQ (reference sequence). The length of the CDR3 is 13 residues. Trimming removed 3 bases from V and 4 bases from J, with 9 bases in between. The CDR3: CASSFSGGETQYF. The CDR3 coding sequence is TGTGCCAGCAGCTTTTCCGGGGGAGAGACCCAGTACTTC.

V usage is TRBV30 and J usage is TRBJ2-7, with a tentative D call TRBD2 (6 bases). Germline CDR1 and CDR2: GTSNPN and SVGIG (reference sequence). Trimming pared 5 bases from V and 4 bases from J, leaving 9 bases between. The CDR3 runs 11 residues. The CDR3 reads CAWGEVYEQYF. The CDR3 region has the DNA TGTGCCTGGGGGGAGGTGTACGAGCAGTACTTC.

The chain carries TRBV7-9 and TRBJ2-3; tentatively, D is TRBD1 (5 bases). Between the trimmed V and J ends, which lost 1 base and 2 bases, there was a span of 10 bases. Germline CDR1 is SEHNR and CDR2 is FQNEAQ (reference sequence). CDR3 length: 15 residues. The CDR3 spells CASSLDNRYTDTQYF. DNA of the CDR3: TGTGCCAGCAGCTTAGATAACAGGTACACAGATACGCAGTATTTT.

The chain couples TRBV9 to TRBJ2-3; D ambiguous. Germline-derived CDR1 and CDR2 are SGDLS and YYNGEE. This CDR3 is 12 amino acids long. V was shortened by 4 bases and J by 2 bases, with 5 bases between the two germline ends. The CDR3 is CASSTPTDTQYF. The CDR3 coding sequence is TGTGCCAGCAGCACCCCCACAGATACGCAGTATTTT.

This clonotype was seen repeatedly, ten times or more. The rearrangement uses TRBV6-5 and TRBJ2-7; D may be TRBD2 (6 bases). The V and J ends lost 2 bases and 4 bases respectively, with 15 bases between them. Germline CDR1 reads MNHEY; CDR2 reads SVGAGI. The CDR3 contains 15 residues. The CDR3, as DNA: TGTGCCAGCAGTTACGGCGTGGACGGGGGATACGAGCAGTACTTC. It encodes CASSYGVDGGYEQYF.

This clonotype was seen repeatedly, ten times or more. The rearrangement links TRBV12-3 or TRBV12-4 to TRBJ2-5, with no clear D. The CDR3 extends over 17 amino acids. V was shortened by 1 base and J by 0 bases, with 15 bases between the two germline ends. CDR3 sequence reads: CASSLGGRATYQETQYF. CDR3 nucleotides: TGTGCCAGCAGTTTAGGGGGAAGGGCGACGTACCAAGAGACCCAGTACTTC.

This clonotype was recorded at least ten times. J is TRBJ2-5 and V is TRBV29-1, with D possibly TRBD2 on 5 matching bases. Looked up from germline, CDR1 is SQVTM and CDR2 is ANQGSEA. CDR3 size: 15 residues. V gave up 1 base and J gave up 5 bases, with 17 bases separating them. CDR3 sequence: CSVEAIWGEFETQYF. CDR3 bases: TGCAGCGTTGAAGCCATATGGGGAGAATTTGAGACCCAGTACTTC.

In this sample, this clonotype turned up a few times. The gene calls are TRBV29-1 and TRBJ2-3, with unresolved D. Germline V CDR1 and CDR2: SQVTM, ANQGSEA. V was cut by 7 bases and J by 1 base, with 15 bases left in between. This CDR3 is built from 14 residues. The CDR3 sequence: CSAAHGVGTDTQYF. The CDR3 coding sequence is TGCAGCGCCGCCCATGGGGTTGGCACAGATACGCAGTATTTT.

This clonotype was detected ten times or more. The chain joins TRBV4-3 to TRBJ2-1; D not certain. CDR3 length: 16 amino acids. V shed 0 bases and J shed 6 bases, with 15 bases lying between them. Germline CDR1 LGHNA, CDR2 YSLEER. The CDR3 protein is CASSQDALQPPNEQFF. CDR3 DNA: TGCGCCAGCAGCCAAGATGCCCTACAACCACCCAATGAGCAGTTCTTC.

In this sample, this clonotype turned up many times. The chain is built from TRBV6-1 and TRBJ2-1, with TRBD1 matching 7 bases. The CDR3 runs 13 residues. Germline V gene data show CDR1 as MNHNS and CDR2 as SASEGT. V was pared by 6 bases and J by 9 bases, with 8 bases of the junction left unmatched. CDR3 amino acids: CASRRTGESEQFF. DNA for the CDR3: TGTGCCAGCAGGCGAACAGGGGAAAGTGAGCAGTTCTTC.

The rearrangement joins TRBV6-5 to TRBJ1-2; D not resolved. There are 14 residues in the CDR3. The ends were cut back, 2 bases at V and 4 bases at J, with 11 bases in the middle. Germline assignment: CDR1 MNHEY and CDR2 SVGAGI. CDR3: CASSYLWGSYGYTF. Written as DNA, the CDR3 is TGTGCCAGCAGTTACCTTTGGGGAAGCTATGGCTACACCTTC.

Details on this clonotype: With a much larger clone just one base away, this may be a read error. The CDR3 end shows no conserved phenylalanine or tryptophan, and so a read error is likely. The chain has TRBV9 and TRBJ1-2; a possible D gene is TRBD1 (5 bases). The CDR3 spans 16 residues. Germline CDR1 and CDR2: SGDLS and YYNGEE. The V gene lost 1 base and the J gene lost 6 bases, with 19 bases spanning the gap. CDR3 coding DNA: TGTGCCAGCAGCGTACTCAATTCGGGACGGATTAATGGCTACACCTTG. Translating it yields CASSVLNSGRINGYTL.

In its sample, this clonotype was seen many times. The chain is built from TRBV27 and TRBJ2-7; D is unclear. V dropped 5 bases and J dropped 2 bases, with 10 bases sitting between them. The CDR3 length is 13 residues. CDR1 and CDR2 (germline): MNHEY, SMNVEV (reference sequence). CDR3 in amino acids: CASSRSATYEQYF. CDR3 DNA sequence: TGTGCCAGCAGTCGGAGTGCGACCTACGAGCAGTACTTC.

This clonotype appeared many times. The J gene is TRBJ1-6, the V gene TRBV19, with D possibly TRBD1 on 5 matching bases. The CDR3 has 13 residues. Trimming cost V 6 bases and J 8 bases, with 11 bases left between them. The germline CDR1 and CDR2 sequences are LNHDA and SQIVND (reference sequence). CDR3 in DNA: TGTGCCAGTAGCGACAGCGCCTATTCACCCCTCCACTTT. It encodes CASSDSAYSPLHF. The variable domain in full, completed from reference TRBV19 and TRBJ1-6, reads DGGITQSPKYLFRKEGQNVTLSCEQNLNHDAMYWYRQDPGQGLRLIYYSQIVNDFQKGDIAEGYSVSREKKESFPLTVTSAQKNPTAFYLCASSDSAYSPLHFGNGTRLTVT.

This clonotype was detected ten times or more. J is TRBJ1-2 and V is TRBV6-2 or TRBV6-3; unclear D gene. There are 13 residues in the CDR3. Germline V lookup: CDR1 MNHEY, CDR2 SVGEGT. Trimming took off 6 bases at V and 7 bases at J, with 15 bases between the two ends. The CDR3 region has the DNA TGTGCCAGCAGGCTCCAGGCGGAGAGTGGCTACACCTTC. It specifies CASRLQAESGYTF.

This chain uses TRBV20-1 with TRBJ2-7; possible D gene TRBD1, 6 bases. The V end lost 3 bases, the J end lost 4 bases, and 13 bases lay between the germline ends. CDR1 is DFQATT and CDR2 is SNEGSKA in the germline V gene (reference sequence). The CDR3 sequence is 13 residues long. The CDR3 DNA follows: TGCAGTGCTAGCTCACGGACAGAATACGAGCAGTACTTC. Encoded protein: CSASSRTEYEQYF.

As concerns this clonotype: A read error may be the cause here, since a much bigger clone is one base away. The chain uses TRBV27 and TRBJ1-2; D is uncertain. Looked up from germline, CDR1 is MNHEY and CDR2 is SMNVEV (reference sequence). The CDR3 extends over 15 amino acids. The CDR3 region is CARSLSRRGGNGYTF. The CDR3 nucleotides are TGTGCCAGAAGTTTATCGCGGAGAGGCGGGAATGGCTACACCTTC.

This clonotype has at least ten counts. J is TRBJ1-1 and V is TRBV6-1; D perhaps matches TRBD1 (6 bases). Germline V gives CDR1 MNHNS, CDR2 SASEGT. The CDR3 is 13 residues long. With 6 bases removed from V and 1 base from J, the gap between germline ends came to 9 bases. This CDR3 is CASRDRENTEAFF. CDR3 in DNA: TGTGCCAGCAGGGACAGAGAGAACACTGAAGCTTTCTTT.

This clonotype was observed many times. J is TRBJ1-6 and V is TRBV12-3 or TRBV12-4, with D possibly matching TRBD1 (5 bases). The CDR3 is 13 residues long. Between the trimmed V and J ends, which lost 3 bases and 10 bases, there was a span of 10 bases. CDR3 DNA sequence: TGTGCCAGCAGTTTTCCAGGGATCTCACCCCTCCACTTT. Translated: CASSFPGISPLHF.

This clonotype has at least ten counts. V and J are TRBV19 and TRBJ2-2, with TRBD2 matching over 7 bases. The CDR3 is made up of 15 amino acids. V trimming: 1 base; J trimming: 2 bases; junction bases outside the gene matches: 1. CDR1 is LNHDA, CDR2 SQIVND, per germline (reference sequence). The CDR3 DNA reads as TGTGCCAGTAGTATAGCGGGAGGAAACACCGGGGAGCTGTTTTTT. Its protein product is CASSIAGGNTGELFF.

This chain uses TRBV28 with TRBJ2-3, with 13 bases aligning to TRBD2. The germline CDR1 and CDR2 sequences are MDHEN and SYDVKM. Germline trimming cut 7 bases from V and 5 bases from J; bases unmatched to any gene: 6. The CDR3 contains 15 residues. The CDR3 DNA reads as TGTGCCAGCATACTAGCGGGAGGGAGGAAAGATACGCAGTATTTT. Translating it yields CASILAGGRKDTQYF.

This clonotype has just a few counts. V and J are TRBV4-1 and TRBJ1-6, with D perhaps TRBD1 (5 bases). The V and J ends lost 3 bases and 7 bases respectively, with 16 bases between them. Germline loops: CDR1 MGHRA, CDR2 YSYEKL. This CDR3 has 16 amino acids. The CDR3 is CASSHHPETVNSPLHF. The CDR3 DNA reads as TGCGCCAGCAGCCACCACCCCGAGACAGTGAATTCACCCCTCCACTTT.

This clonotype was observed a few times. The chain combines TRBV25-1 with TRBJ1-1; TRBD1 might be the D (6 bases). Per the germline V gene, CDR1 is MGHDK and CDR2 is SYGVNS. The length of the CDR3 is 16 residues. Trimming removed 2 bases at V and 7 bases at J, with 20 bases between. The CDR3 protein is CASSEPPKGGFSEAFF. The DNA for the CDR3 is TGTGCCAGCAGTGAACCTCCCAAAGGGGGGTTCAGTGAAGCTTTCTTT.